The 6 T cell receptor beta chains in this list originate from one sample, sequenced in a study of tumor and adjacent non-tumor tissue in lung cancer. TCRbeta libraries were built with three rounds of nested PCR, modified from ARM-PCR. TCRdb re-called the multiplex PCR reads with MiXCR, one entry per CDR3 protein. Found here are some 99,000 distinct CDR3 sequences, around 75% of them singletons; the top ten hold 37%. RNA was extracted from bulk tissue without any cell sorting. The sample consisted of lung tumor tissue. The receptors shown here come from a woman in her sixties or seventies with non-small cell lung cancer.

Comments on this clonotype: A junction boundary mismatches the germline segment, possibly from a read error. V is TRBV11-1 and J is TRBJ2-3; D might be TRBD2 (5 bases). Germline V gene sequence: CDR1 SGHAT, CDR2 FQDESV (reference sequence). CDR3 size: 12 residues. The CDR3 is CASSPNGDTQYF. CDR3 coding DNA: TGTGCCAGCAGCCCCAACGGGGATACACAGTATTTT. Together with reference TRBV11-1 and TRBJ2-3, the CDR3 gives the full variable domain: EAEVAQSPRYKITEKSQAVAFWCDPISGHATLYWYRQILGQGPELLVQFQDESVVDDSQLPKDRFSAERLKGVDSTLKIQPAELGDSAMYLCASSPNGDTQYFGPGTRLTVL.

A remark on this clonotype: A read error is possible here, since a much larger clone lies one base away. The chain joins TRBV12-3 or TRBV12-4 to TRBJ1-6, with a tentative D call TRBD1 (6 bases). This CDR3 has 19 residues. V shed 3 bases and J shed 10 bases, with 28 bases lying between them. CDR3: CASSFQGSTGPGEGSPLHF. CDR3 DNA sequence: TGTGCCAGCAGTTTTCAAGGCTCGACCGGCCCAGGGGAAGGGTCACCCCTCCACTTT.

This clonotype was found once. Relative to the germline gene, one junction end is altered; a read error may explain this. The gene calls are TRBV12-3 or TRBV12-4 and TRBJ2-2; D is unclear. The CDR3 totals 11 residues. The chain's CDR3 is CASSFPVELLF. In DNA form, the CDR3 reads TGTGCCAGCAGTTTTCCAGTGGAGCTGCTTTTT.

A word on this clonotype: Mismatch with germline at one junction end may stem from a read error. The chain recombines TRBV11-2 with TRBJ1-5; a possible D gene is TRBD1 (5 bases). This CDR3 spans 13 amino acids. The V gene's germline CDR1 is SGHAT and CDR2 FQNNGV. The CDR3 DNA follows: TGTGCCATCTCCCGGGGCATGGGTCAGCCCCGGCATTTT. It is translated as CAISRGMGQPRHF.

In its sample, this clonotype was seen many times. J is TRBJ1-6 and V is TRBV28; D is unresolved. Germline V lookup: CDR1 MDHEN, CDR2 SYDVKM. V was pared by 5 bases and J by 7 bases, with 6 bases between. CDR3 size: 12 residues. For the CDR3, the DNA is TGTGCCAGCAGTGCAGGAAATTCACCCCTCCACTTT. Its protein product is CASSAGNSPLHF.

Points on this clonotype: One base away lies a much larger clone, so this may be a sequencing read error. The chain links TRBV20-1 to TRBJ2-1; possibly TRBD2 for D (5 bases). The CDR3 has 13 residues. Looked up from germline, CDR1 is DFQATT and CDR2 is SNEGSKA (reference sequence). This CDR3 is CSAGSPNNNAQFF. The CDR3 nucleotides are TGCAGTGCTGGGAGCCCAAACAACAATGCGCAGTTCTTC.